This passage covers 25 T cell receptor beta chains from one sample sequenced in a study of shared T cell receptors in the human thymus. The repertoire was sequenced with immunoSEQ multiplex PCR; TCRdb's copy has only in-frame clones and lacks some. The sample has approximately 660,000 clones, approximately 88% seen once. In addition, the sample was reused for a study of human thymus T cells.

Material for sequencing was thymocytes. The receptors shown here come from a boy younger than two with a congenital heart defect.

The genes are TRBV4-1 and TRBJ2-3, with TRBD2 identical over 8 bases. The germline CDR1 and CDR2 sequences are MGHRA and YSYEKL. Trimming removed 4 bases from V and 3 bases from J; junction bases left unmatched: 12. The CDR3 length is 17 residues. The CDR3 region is CASSPRKSGSSTDTQYF. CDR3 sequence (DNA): TGCGCCAGCAGCCCTCGAAAAAGCGGGAGTAGTACAGATACGCAGTATTTT.

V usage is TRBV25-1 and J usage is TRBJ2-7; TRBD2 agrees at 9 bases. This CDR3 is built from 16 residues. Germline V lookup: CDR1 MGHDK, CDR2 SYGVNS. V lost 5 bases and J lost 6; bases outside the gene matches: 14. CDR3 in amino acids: CASSQRDSGSPREQYF. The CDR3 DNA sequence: TGTGCCAGCAGTCAGAGGGATAGCGGGAGTCCCCGCGAGCAGTACTTC.

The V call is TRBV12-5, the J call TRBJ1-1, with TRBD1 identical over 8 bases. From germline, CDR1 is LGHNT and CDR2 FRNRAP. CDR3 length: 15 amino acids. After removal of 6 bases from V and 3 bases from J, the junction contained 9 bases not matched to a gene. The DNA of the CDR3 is TGTGCTAGTGGAAGCGAACAGGGGGTACACACTGAAGCTTTCTTT. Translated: CASGSEQGVHTEAFF.

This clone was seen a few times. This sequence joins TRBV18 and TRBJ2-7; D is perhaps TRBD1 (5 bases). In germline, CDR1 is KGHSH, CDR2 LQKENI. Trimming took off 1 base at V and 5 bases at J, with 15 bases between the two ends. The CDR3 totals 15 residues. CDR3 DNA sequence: TGTGCCAGCTCACCACGAAGGGCAGGGTCCCACGAGCAGTACTTC. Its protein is CASSPRRAGSHEQYF.

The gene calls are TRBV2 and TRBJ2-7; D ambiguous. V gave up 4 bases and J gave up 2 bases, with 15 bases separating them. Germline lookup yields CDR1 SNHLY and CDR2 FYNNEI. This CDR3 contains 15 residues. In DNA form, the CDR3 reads TGTGCCAGCAGTGTTAGGTTTCTGGAGACCTACGAGCAGTACTTC. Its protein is CASSVRFLETYEQYF.

The CDR3 loop reads CASSPSTSGRSTGELFF. The DNA for the CDR3 is TGTGCCAGCAGCCCTTCGACTAGCGGGAGAAGCACCGGGGAGCTGTTTTTT. The chain links TRBV11-2 to TRBJ2-2; 12 nucleotides line up with TRBD2. V lost 5 bases to trimming and J lost 4 bases; unmatched junction nucleotides: 8. There are 17 residues in the CDR3. Per germline, CDR1 SGHAT and CDR2 FQNNGV.

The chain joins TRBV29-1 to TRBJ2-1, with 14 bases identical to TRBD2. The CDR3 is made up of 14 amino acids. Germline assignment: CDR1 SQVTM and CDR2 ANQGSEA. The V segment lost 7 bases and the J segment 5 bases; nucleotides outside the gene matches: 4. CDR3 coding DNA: TGCAGCGGACGGACTAGCGGGAGGCACAATGAGCAGTTCTTC. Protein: CSGRTSGRHNEQFF.

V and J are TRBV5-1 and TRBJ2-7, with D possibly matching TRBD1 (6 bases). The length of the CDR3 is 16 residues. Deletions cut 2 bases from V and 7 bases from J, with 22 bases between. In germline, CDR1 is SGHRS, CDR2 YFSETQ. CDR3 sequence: CASSLQGRGVVGEQYF. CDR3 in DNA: TGCGCCAGCAGCTTACAGGGCAGGGGAGTTGTGGGAGAGCAGTACTTC. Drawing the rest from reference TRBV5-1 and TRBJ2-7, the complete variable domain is KAGVTQTPRYLIKTRGQQVTLSCSPISGHRSVSWYQQTPGQGLQFLFEYFSETQRNKGNFPGRFSGRQFSNSRSEMNVSTLELGDSALYLCASSLQGRGVVGEQYFGPGTRLTVT.

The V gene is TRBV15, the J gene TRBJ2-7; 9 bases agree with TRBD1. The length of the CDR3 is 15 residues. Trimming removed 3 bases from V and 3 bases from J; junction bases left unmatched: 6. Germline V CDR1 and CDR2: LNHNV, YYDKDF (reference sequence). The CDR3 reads CATSSRTGQGYEQYF. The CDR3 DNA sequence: TGTGCCACCAGCAGTAGGACGGGACAGGGCTACGAGCAGTACTTC.

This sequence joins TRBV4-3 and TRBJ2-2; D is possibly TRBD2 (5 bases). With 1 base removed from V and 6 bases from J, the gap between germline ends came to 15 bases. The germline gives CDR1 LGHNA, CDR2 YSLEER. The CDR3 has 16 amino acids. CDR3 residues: CASSQVRQEEAGELFF. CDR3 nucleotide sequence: TGCGCCAGCAGCCAAGTCCGGCAGGAGGAGGCCGGGGAGCTGTTTTTT.

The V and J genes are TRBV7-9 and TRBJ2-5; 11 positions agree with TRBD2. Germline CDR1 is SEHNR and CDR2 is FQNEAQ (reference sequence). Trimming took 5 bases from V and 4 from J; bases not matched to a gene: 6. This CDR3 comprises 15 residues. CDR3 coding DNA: TGTGCCAGCAGCGAGGGACTAGCGGTAAGAGAGACCCAGTACTTC. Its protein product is CASSEGLAVRETQYF. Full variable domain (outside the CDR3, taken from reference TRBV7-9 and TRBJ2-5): DTGVSQNPRHKITKRGQNVTFRCDPISEHNRLYWYRQTLGQGPEFLTYFQNEAQLEKSRLLSDRFSAERPKGSFSTLEIQRTEQGDSAMYLCASSEGLAVRETQYFGPGTRLLVL.

CDR3 in DNA: TGTGCCAGCAGCTTAAGACCGGACAGGGGGCTTGGCTACACCTTC. Its protein product is CASSLRPDRGLGYTF. The chain joins TRBV7-8 to TRBJ1-2; 11 bases are shared with TRBD1. Trimming took 2 bases from V and 7 from J; bases not matched to a gene: 6. CDR3 size: 15 residues. CDR1 and CDR2 (germline): SGHVS, FQNEAQ.

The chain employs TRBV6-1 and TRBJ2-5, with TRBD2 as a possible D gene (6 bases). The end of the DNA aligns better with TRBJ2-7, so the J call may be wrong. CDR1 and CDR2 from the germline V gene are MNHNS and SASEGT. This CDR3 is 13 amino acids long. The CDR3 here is CASINRGRYEQYF. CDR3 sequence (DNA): TGTGCCAGCATCAACCGAGGGAGGTACGAGCAGTACTTC.

CDR3 nucleotide sequence: TGTGCCAGCAGCTTGGATGCTAGCGGGAGAAATGAGCAGTTCTTC. The encoded protein is CASSLDASGRNEQFF. This sequence joins TRBV5-8 and TRBJ2-1, with 10 bases aligning to TRBD2. Germline CDR1 reads SGHTS; CDR2 reads YDEGEE. The CDR3 is made up of 15 amino acids. J lost 7 bases, V lost 0 bases, and 4 bases had no gene match.

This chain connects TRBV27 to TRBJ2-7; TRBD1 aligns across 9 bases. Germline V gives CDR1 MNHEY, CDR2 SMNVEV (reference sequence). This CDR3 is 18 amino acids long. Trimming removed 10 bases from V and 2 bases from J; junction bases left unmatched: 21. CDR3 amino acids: CATRASQVRDRAPYEQYF. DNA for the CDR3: TGTGCCACTCGCGCGTCCCAAGTCCGGGACAGGGCCCCCTACGAGCAGTACTTC.

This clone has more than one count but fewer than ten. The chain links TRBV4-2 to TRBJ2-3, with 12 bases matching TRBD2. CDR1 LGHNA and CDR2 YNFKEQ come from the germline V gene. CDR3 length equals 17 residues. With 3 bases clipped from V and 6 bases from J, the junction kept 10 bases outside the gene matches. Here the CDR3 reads CASSHPRRTSGNDTQYF. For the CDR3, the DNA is TGTGCCAGCAGCCATCCTCGGCGGACTAGCGGGAACGATACGCAGTATTTT.

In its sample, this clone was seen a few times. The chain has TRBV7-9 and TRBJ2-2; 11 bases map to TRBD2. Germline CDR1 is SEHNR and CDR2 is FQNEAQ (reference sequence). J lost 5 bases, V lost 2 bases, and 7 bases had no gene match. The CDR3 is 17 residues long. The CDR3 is CASSLMSSGRRTGELFF. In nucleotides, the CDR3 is TGTGCCAGCAGCTTAATGTCTAGCGGGAGGCGGACCGGGGAGCTGTTTTTT.

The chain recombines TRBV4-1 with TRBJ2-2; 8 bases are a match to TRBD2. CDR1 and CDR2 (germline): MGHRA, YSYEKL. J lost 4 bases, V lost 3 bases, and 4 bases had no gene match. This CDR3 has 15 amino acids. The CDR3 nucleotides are TGCGCCAGCAGCCAGCCCAGCGGGGGCACCGGGGAGCTGTTTTTT. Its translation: CASSQPSGGTGELFF.

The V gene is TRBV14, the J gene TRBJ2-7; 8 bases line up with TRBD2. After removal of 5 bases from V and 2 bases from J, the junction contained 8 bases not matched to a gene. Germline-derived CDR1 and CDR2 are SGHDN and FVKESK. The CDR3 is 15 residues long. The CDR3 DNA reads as TGTGCCAGCAGCTACAGCGGGAGTAAGCCCTACGAGCAGTACTTC. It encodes CASSYSGSKPYEQYF. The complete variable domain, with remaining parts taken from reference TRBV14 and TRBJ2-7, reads EAGVTQFPSHSVIEKGQTVTLRCDPISGHDNLYWYRRVMGKEIKFLLHFVKESKQDESGMPNNRFLAERTGGTYSTLKVQPAELEDSGVYFCASSYSGSKPYEQYFGPGTRLTVT.

The CDR3 nucleotides are TGTGCCAGCAGCTTGGTAGAGGGGGCGGCAGATACGCAGTATTTT. Residues: CASSLVEGAADTQYF. The chain uses TRBV5-4 and TRBJ2-3; 7 nucleotides line up with TRBD1. Germline CDR1 and CDR2: SGHNT and YYREEE (reference sequence). The V gene end was trimmed by 0 bases and the J gene end by 4 bases; junction bases not matched to a gene: 5. This CDR3 region has 15 residues. The entire variable domain, with the rest obtained from reference TRBV5-4 and TRBJ2-3, is as follows: ETGVTQSPTHLIKTRGQQVTLRCSSQSGHNTVSWYQQALGQGPQFIFQYYREEENGRGNFPPRFSGLQFPNYSSELNVNALELDDSALYLCASSLVEGAADTQYFGPGTRLTVL.

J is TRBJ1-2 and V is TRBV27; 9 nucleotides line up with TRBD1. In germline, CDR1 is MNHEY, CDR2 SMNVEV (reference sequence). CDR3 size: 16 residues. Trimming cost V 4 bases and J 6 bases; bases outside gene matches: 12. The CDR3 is CASSSHRDRVSDGYTF. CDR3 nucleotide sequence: TGTGCCAGCAGTTCCCACCGGGACAGGGTGTCCGATGGCTACACCTTC.

Here the CDR3 reads CASSFGKQGEILDTEAFF. The CDR3 nucleotides read TGTGCCAGCAGTTTTGGGAAACAGGGGGAGATTCTGGACACTGAAGCTTTCTTT. This sequence joins TRBV27 and TRBJ1-1; 8 bases line up with TRBD1. V lost 3 bases and J lost 3; bases outside the gene matches: 15. There are 18 residues in the CDR3. CDR1 is MNHEY, CDR2 SMNVEV, per germline (reference sequence).

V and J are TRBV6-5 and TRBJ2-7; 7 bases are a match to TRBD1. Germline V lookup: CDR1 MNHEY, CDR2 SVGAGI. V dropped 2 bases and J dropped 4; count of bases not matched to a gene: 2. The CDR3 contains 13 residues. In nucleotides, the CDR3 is TGTGCCAGCAGTTACCGACAGGGATACGAGCAGTACTTC. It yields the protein CASSYRQGYEQYF.

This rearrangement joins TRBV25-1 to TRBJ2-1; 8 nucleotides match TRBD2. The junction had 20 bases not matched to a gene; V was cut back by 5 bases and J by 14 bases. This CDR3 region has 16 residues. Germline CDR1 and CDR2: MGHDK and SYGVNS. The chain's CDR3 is CASSPPSLAGGSRKFF. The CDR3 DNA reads TGTGCCAGCAGTCCCCCTAGTCTAGCGGGCGGATCCCGGAAGTTCTTC.

CDR3 region: CASSSQGTRRADTQYF. CDR3 nucleotide sequence: TGTGCCAGCAGCTCACAGGGGACTAGAAGGGCAGATACGCAGTATTTT. V is TRBV5-6 and J is TRBJ2-3; possible D gene TRBD2, 8 bases. V was trimmed by 3 bases and J by 4 bases, leaving 18 bases between them. Germline-derived CDR1 and CDR2 are SGHDT and YYEEEE. The CDR3 sequence is 16 residues long.